This TCR beta chain was retrieved from a study of T cells in Graves' hyperthyroidism and ophthalmopathy. Study information: The authors collected peripheral blood at initial diagnosis, before any treatment.

CDR1 and CDR2 (germline): DFQATT, SNEGSKA (reference sequence). V shed 5 bases, J shed 0 bases, and the junction held 7 bases outside the gene matches. The CDR3 extends over 15 amino acids. The sample holds many counts of this clonotype. The antigen is undetermined. RNA transcripts provided the source from which TCR beta CDR3 regions were amplified. TCR CDR3 underwent first-round RT-PCR with the HTBI primer set. TCRdb reprocessed the multiplex PCR reads via MiXCR and lists one record per CDR3 protein. The data show about 550,000 distinct CDR3 sequences, about a fifth seen once. Study-wide results and limits: The authors' 13 V-J model separated ophthalmopathy from stable hyperthyroidism.

The chain links TRBV20-1 to TRBJ2-5, with 9 bases fitting TRBD2. Input material: blood. This clonotype was sampled from a man aged 18 to 30 with Graves' hyperthyroidism. CDR3 amino acids: CSAPYSGGHQETQYF. The DNA of the CDR3 is TGCAGTGCTCCCTACAGCGGGGGGCACCAAGAGACCCAGTACTTC.